A selection of T cell receptor beta chains follows, all from one sample in a study of OX40 agonist ivuxolimab in advanced cancers. The protocol was immunoSEQ multiplex PCR, while the TCRdb copy is restricted to in-frame clones and leaves out a portion. The sample carries about 58,000 clones, around 89% recorded once. The starting material was CD4+ or CD8+ T cells sorted from blood, obtained in a trial of the OX40 agonist ivuxolimab. These receptors were collected from an adult with an advanced solid tumor such as melanoma, head and neck, liver or kidney cancer. Both conserved end residues are part of each CDR3. The order of the fields is clone size, D gene, J gene, V gene, CDR3 DNA, CDR3 protein. The D gene is left open where the match is weak. Clone size is stated in some rows and not others, as once, few, many or a class when expanded.

size: NA; D: NA; J: TRBJ2-3; V: TRBV6-6; DNA: TGTGCCAGCAGTTACTCGGACCGCCCAGATACGCAGTATTTT; CDR3: CASSYSDRPDTQYF
size: few; D: NA; J: TRBJ2-7; V: TRBV27; DNA: TGTGCCAGCATCGGAGGCTACGAGCAGTACTTC; CDR3: CASIGGYEQYF
size: NA; D: TRBD1; J: TRBJ2-7; V: TRBV7-9; DNA: TGTGCCAGCAGTTCGGGACAGGGGAGCTCCTACGAGCAGTACTTC; CDR3: CASSSGQGSSYEQYF
size: NA; D: NA; J: TRBJ1-1; V: TRBV28; DNA: TGTGCCAGCAGCGACGCCGGGAACACTGAAGCTTTCTTT; CDR3: CASSDAGNTEAFF
size: few; D: NA; J: TRBJ1-6; V: TRBV13; DNA: TGTGCCAGCAGCTTACGCGGCTATTCACCCCTCCACTTT; CDR3: CASSLRGYSPLHF
size: NA; D: NA; J: TRBJ2-7; V: TRBV4-1; DNA: TGCGCCAGCAGCCCCCACCCGGGACAAAGCTACGAGCAGTACTTC; CDR3: CASSPHPGQSYEQYF
size: NA; D: NA; J: TRBJ1-1; V: TRBV7-4; DNA: TGTGCCCGACGGTCTCCCGATATTGTTGGGCAGCTGAACACTGAAGCTTTCTTT; CDR3: CARRSPDIVGQLNTEAFF
size: NA; D: NA; J: TRBJ2-3; V: TRBV10-3; DNA: TGTGCCATCAGTCATAGCGGCGTCCCCCTAGATACGCAGTATTTT; CDR3: CAISHSGVPLDTQYF
size: few; D: NA; J: TRBJ2-1; V: TRBV7-2; DNA: TGTGCCAGCAGCTTCCTACTAGCTCATGAGCAGTTCTTC; CDR3: CASSFLLAHEQFF
size: once; D: NA; J: TRBJ2-7; V: TRBV10-3; DNA: TGTGCCATCAGTCCAGGCGTCGAGCAGTACTTC; CDR3: CAISPGVEQYF
size: once; D: TRBD2; J: TRBJ2-1; V: TRBV27; DNA: TGTGCCAGCAGCAACCTTCTAGCGGGAGGGCCTAATGAGCAGTTCTTC; CDR3: CASSNLLAGGPNEQFF
size: NA; D: NA; J: TRBJ1-1; V: TRBV5-1; DNA: TGCGCCAGCAGCAACCCATTCCCGACTGGGAACACTGAAGCTTTCTTT; CDR3: CASSNPFPTGNTEAFF
size: NA; D: NA; J: TRBJ2-1; V: TRBV6-1; DNA: TGTGCCAGCAGTCAGGACAGAGCACCTCTGGGTGAGCAGTTCTTC; CDR3: CASSQDRAPLGEQFF
size: NA; D: NA; J: TRBJ2-7; V: TRBV5-1; DNA: TGCGCCAGCAGCTTGGCCACCGTAGACGAGCAGTACTTC; CDR3: CASSLATVDEQYF
size: NA; D: TRBD2; J: TRBJ2-1; V: TRBV7-9; DNA: TGTGCCAGCAGCGCTAGCGGCCTTGGGGATGAGCAGTTCTTC; CDR3: CASSASGLGDEQFF
size: NA; D: TRBD2; J: TRBJ2-5; V: TRBV7-9; DNA: TGTGCCAGCAGCCCCGGGGGGGCAAAGGAGACCCAGTACTTC; CDR3: CASSPGGAKETQYF
size: NA; D: NA; J: TRBJ1-1; V: TRBV5-8; DNA: TGTGCCAGCAACCCCGTGGGGGGTCTCACTGAAGCTTTCTTT; CDR3: CASNPVGGLTEAFF
size: once; D: NA; J: TRBJ1-6; V: TRBV14; DNA: TGTGCCAGCAGCTGGACGGCAGAGTCACCCCTCCACTTT; CDR3: CASSWTAESPLHF
size: NA; D: NA; J: TRBJ2-3; V: TRBV7-2; DNA: TGTGCCAGCAGCCACCCGGCGCAGGGGAAGGGGAAAGATACGCAGTATTTT; CDR3: CASSHPAQGKGKDTQYF
size: once; D: NA; J: TRBJ1-2; V: TRBV9; DNA: TGTGCCAGCAGCGTAGGCGCAGGGGCCTATGGCTACACCTTC; CDR3: CASSVGAGAYGYTF
size: NA; D: NA; J: TRBJ1-5; V: TRBV19; DNA: TGTGCCAGTAGTATGGTCGAGGGTAATCAGCCCCAGCATTTT; CDR3: CASSMVEGNQPQHF
size: NA; D: TRBD2; J: TRBJ2-7; V: TRBV28; DNA: TGTGCCAGCAGTTTTCTAGCGGAGGCCTACGAGCAGTACTTC; CDR3: CASSFLAEAYEQYF
size: once; D: NA; J: TRBJ2-7; V: TRBV28; DNA: TGTGCCAGCAGTCCCGGGCCTTACGAGCAGTACTTC; CDR3: CASSPGPYEQYF
size: once; D: NA; J: TRBJ2-4; V: TRBV11-2; DNA: TGTGCCAGCAGCTTATTGGAAGCTGGGAGCCTAGCCAAAAACATTCAGTACTTC; CDR3: CASSLLEAGSLAKNIQYF
size: NA; D: TRBD2; J: TRBJ2-1; V: TRBV9; DNA: TGTGCCAGCAGCCCTAGTTCCGGGACTACGAATGAGCAGTTCTTC; CDR3: CASSPSSGTTNEQFF
size: NA; D: NA; J: TRBJ2-4; V: TRBV10-1; DNA: TGCGCCAGCAATAACGGGACTCCCCACATTCAGTACTTC; CDR3: CASNNGTPHIQYF
size: once; D: NA; J: TRBJ2-3; V: TRBV7-6; DNA: TGTGCCAGCAGCTTAGGTACTCGGAGCACAGATACGCAGTATTTT; CDR3: CASSLGTRSTDTQYF
size: NA; D: NA; J: TRBJ1-3; V: TRBV11-2; DNA: TGTGCCAGCAGCTCCCTGAACACCATATATTTT; CDR3: CASSSLNTIYF
size: NA; D: TRBD1; J: TRBJ2-7; V: TRBV13; DNA: TGTGCCAGCAGCTTGGGACAGCTCTCCTACGAGCAGTACTTC; CDR3: CASSLGQLSYEQYF
size: few; D: NA; J: TRBJ1-6; V: TRBV13; DNA: TGTGCCAGCAGCTCCAACTTAGGCCGCTCCTATAATTCACCCCTCCACTTT; CDR3: CASSSNLGRSYNSPLHF
size: NA; D: NA; J: TRBJ2-1; V: TRBV7-9; DNA: TGTGCCAGCAGCCTCGGTCAGGAGCAGTTCTTC; CDR3: CASSLGQEQFF
size: NA; D: TRBD2; J: TRBJ2-1; V: TRBV5-1; DNA: TGCGCCACCTCGAAGGGACTAGCGGGATTCAATGAGCAGTTCTTC; CDR3: CATSKGLAGFNEQFF
size: NA; D: NA; J: TRBJ1-1; V: TRBV6-5; DNA: TGTGCCAGCAGGTCAGGGCTGAACACTGAAGCTTTCTTT; CDR3: CASRSGLNTEAFF
size: NA; D: NA; J: TRBJ2-3; V: TRBV4-1; DNA: TGCGCCAGCAGCCAAGTTGAGGACTCAAGGGATACGCAGTATTTT; CDR3: CASSQVEDSRDTQYF